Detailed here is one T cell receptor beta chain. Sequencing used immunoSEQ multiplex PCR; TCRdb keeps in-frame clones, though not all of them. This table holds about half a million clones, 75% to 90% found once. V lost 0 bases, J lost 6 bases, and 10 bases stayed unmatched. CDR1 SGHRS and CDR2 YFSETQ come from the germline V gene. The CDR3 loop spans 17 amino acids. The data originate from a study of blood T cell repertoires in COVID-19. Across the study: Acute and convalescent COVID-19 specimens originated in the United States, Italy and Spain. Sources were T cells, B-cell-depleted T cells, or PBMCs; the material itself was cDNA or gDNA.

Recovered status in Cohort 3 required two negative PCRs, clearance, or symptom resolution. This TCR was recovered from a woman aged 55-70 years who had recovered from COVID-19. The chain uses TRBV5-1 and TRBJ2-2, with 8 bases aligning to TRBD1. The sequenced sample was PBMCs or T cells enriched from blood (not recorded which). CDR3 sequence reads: CASSLGQGFPFAGELFF. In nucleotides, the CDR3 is TGCGCCAGCAGCTTGGGACAGGGGTTCCCGTTTGCCGGGGAGCTGTTTTTT.